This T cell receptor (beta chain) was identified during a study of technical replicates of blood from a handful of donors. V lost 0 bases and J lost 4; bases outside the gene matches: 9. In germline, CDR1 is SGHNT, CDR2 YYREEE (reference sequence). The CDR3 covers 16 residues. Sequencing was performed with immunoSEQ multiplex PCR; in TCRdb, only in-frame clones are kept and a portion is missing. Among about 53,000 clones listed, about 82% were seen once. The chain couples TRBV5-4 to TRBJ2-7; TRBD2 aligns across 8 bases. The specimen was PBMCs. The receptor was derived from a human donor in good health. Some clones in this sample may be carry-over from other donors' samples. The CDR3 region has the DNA TGTGCCAGCAGCTTGGTAGCGGCTAGCGGGCGTTACGAGCAGTACTTC. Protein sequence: CASSLVAASGRYEQYF.